This T cell receptor beta chain was identified during a study of Graves' ophthalmopathy and Graves' hyperthyroidism. Study information: Upon initial diagnosis and before any treatment, peripheral blood was collected.

The study amplified TCR beta CDR3 regions using RNA transcripts. Amplification began with first-round RT-PCR using HTBI primers, then second-round multiplex PCR was performed. MiXCR, run by TCRdb on the multiplex PCR reads, gives a single entry per CDR3 protein. Here the sample spans approximately 460,000 distinct CDR3 sequences, approximately 15% being singletons. This clonotype was found many times. Its antigen remains unidentified. General study points: Most thyroid clonotypes expanded beyond 0.001 frequency were also found in blood.

This CDR3 has 13 amino acids. Germline loops: CDR1 MNHEY, CDR2 SVGAGI. V lost 6 bases to trimming and J lost 4 bases, with 12 bases between them. The J gene is TRBJ1-2, the V gene TRBV6-5, with no clear D. The sequenced material came from blood. The source is a woman aged 25 to 39 with Graves' ophthalmopathy. The CDR3 nucleotides are TGTGCCAGCAGCCCAACCAGGTCCTATGGCTACACCTTC. Amino acids: CASSPTRSYGYTF.